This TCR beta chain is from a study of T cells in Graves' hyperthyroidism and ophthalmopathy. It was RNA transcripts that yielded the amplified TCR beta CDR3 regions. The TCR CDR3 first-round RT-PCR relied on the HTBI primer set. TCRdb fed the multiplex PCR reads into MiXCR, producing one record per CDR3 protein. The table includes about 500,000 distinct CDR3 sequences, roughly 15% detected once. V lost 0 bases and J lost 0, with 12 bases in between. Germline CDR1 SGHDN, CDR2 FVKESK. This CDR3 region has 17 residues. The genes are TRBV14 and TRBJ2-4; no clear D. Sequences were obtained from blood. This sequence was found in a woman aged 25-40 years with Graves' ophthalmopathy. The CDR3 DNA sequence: TGTGCCAGCAGCCAAGATAGGAACGGGCTAGCCAAAAACATTCAGTACTTC. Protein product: CASSQDRNGLAKNIQYF.